This T cell receptor (beta chain) was found in a study of blood T cell repertoires in COVID-19. The overall study: The study drew acute and convalescent COVID-19 samples from the United States, Italy and Spain. PBMCs, B-cell-depleted T cells, or T cells were the source of the cDNA or gDNA that made up the material.

Original analysis: Reference gene primer amplification yielded estimated nucleated cell counts. Clones were sequenced by immunoSEQ multiplex PCR, and TCRdb holds only the in-frame ones, with some missing. D and trimming come from the DNA, and the V and J calls and clone size come from that table. The table lists about 20,000 clones, roughly 93% of them singletons. CDR3 length: 14 amino acids. Trimming stripped 4 bases from V and 1 base from J, with 10 bases between. Germline values: CDR1 MNHEY, CDR2 SVGAGI. Sequencing input: peripheral blood. The chain recombines TRBV6-5 with TRBJ1-1; no firm D call. The receptor was isolated from a human donor in a cohort sampled during active COVID-19. The chain's CDR3 is CASSSGVPNTEAFF. DNA of the CDR3: TGTGCCAGCAGTTCCGGGGTTCCGAACACTGAAGCTTTCTTT.